This T cell receptor beta chain stems from a study of blood T cell repertoires in COVID-19. Original processing methods: Amplification with reference gene primers provided the estimates of nucleated cell counts. Method: immunoSEQ multiplex PCR; TCRdb's copy keeps in-frame clones and lacks some. V, J and clone size derive from that table, while D and trimming were established from the DNA sequence. The sample consists of 120,000 to 150,000 clones, about 82% of them appearing once. The source is a woman aged 55-70 years with acute or convalescent COVID-19. Sample: peripheral blood.

The CDR3 reads CASSPGLIVSTATYF. The CDR3, as DNA: TGTGCCAGCAGCCCCGGTCTAATAGTGTCGACAGCCACGTACTTC. This chain joins TRBV11-2 and TRBJ2-7, with a weak D call TRBD1 (5 bases). V was trimmed by 5 bases and J by 12 bases, leaving 26 bases between them. CDR1 and CDR2 (germline): SGHAT, FQNNGV. The CDR3 runs 15 residues.